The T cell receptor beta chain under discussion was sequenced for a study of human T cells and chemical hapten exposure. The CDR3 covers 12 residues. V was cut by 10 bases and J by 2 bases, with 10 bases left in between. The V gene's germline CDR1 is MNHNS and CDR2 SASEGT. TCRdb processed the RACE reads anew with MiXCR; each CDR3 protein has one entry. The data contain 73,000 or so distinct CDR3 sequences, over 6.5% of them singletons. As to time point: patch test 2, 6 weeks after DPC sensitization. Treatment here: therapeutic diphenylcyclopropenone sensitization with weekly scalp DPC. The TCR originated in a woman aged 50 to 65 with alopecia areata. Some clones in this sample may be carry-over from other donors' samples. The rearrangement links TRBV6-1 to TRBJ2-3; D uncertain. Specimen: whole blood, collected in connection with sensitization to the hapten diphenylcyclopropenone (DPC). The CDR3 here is CATLFATDTQYF. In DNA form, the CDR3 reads TGTGCCACCCTTTTTGCCACAGATACGCAGTATTTT.